These 21 T cell receptor beta chains share one sample of origin, sequenced in a study of blood T cell repertoires in COVID-19. Profiling relied on immunoSEQ multiplex PCR, and the TCRdb table lists in-frame clones only, not all of them. The sample yields around 80,000 clones, 70% to 75% seen once. The sample taken for sequencing was peripheral blood. The receptors derive from a man in his fifties or sixties with active or convalescent COVID-19.

This clone has just a few counts. The chain recombines TRBV20-1 with TRBJ1-2; unclear D gene. V was trimmed by 3 bases and J by 3 bases, leaving 14 bases between them. CDR1 is DFQATT, CDR2 SNEGSKA, per germline (reference sequence). The CDR3 length is 14 residues. The chain's CDR3 is CSASNEEGDYGYTF. CDR3 nucleotide sequence: TGCAGTGCTAGTAATGAAGAAGGAGACTATGGCTACACCTTC.

The chain has TRBV11-2 and TRBJ1-6, with D perhaps TRBD1 (5 bases). This CDR3 region has 16 residues. Trimming left V 5 bases short and J 5 bases short, with 16 bases between. CDR1 is SGHAT and CDR2 is FQNNGV in the germline V gene. The CDR3 region is CASSPRVGPDNSPLHF. DNA for the CDR3: TGTGCCAGCAGCCCTAGGGTGGGGCCGGATAATTCACCCCTCCACTTT.

The rearrangement uses TRBV7-7 and TRBJ2-1; TRBD1 might be the D (6 bases). V shed 5 bases and J shed 5 bases, with 16 bases lying between them. CDR3 length equals 15 residues. Germline assignment: CDR1 SSHAT and CDR2 FNYEAQ (reference sequence). The CDR3 loop is CASSMGAVGNNEQFF. The CDR3 nucleotides read TGTGCCAGCAGCATGGGGGCCGTGGGGAACAATGAGCAGTTCTTC.

This chain links TRBV5-6 with TRBJ1-4; a possible D gene is TRBD1 (5 bases). Trimming took off 0 bases at V and 5 bases at J, with 20 bases between the two ends. Germline CDR1 is SGHDT and CDR2 is YYEEEE. This CDR3 has 18 residues. In DNA form, the CDR3 reads TGTGCCAGCAGCTTGGAATGGCAGGGAGGCGGCGGGAATGAAAAACTGTTTTTT. Its translation is CASSLEWQGGGGNEKLFF.

The chain has TRBV5-1 and TRBJ2-1; D is perhaps TRBD2 (6 bases). The V end lost 0 bases, the J end lost 0 bases, and 10 bases lay between the germline ends. The CDR3 spans 16 residues. Germline V CDR1 and CDR2: SGHRS, YFSETQ. CDR3 sequence (DNA): TGCGCCAGCAGCTTGGGGGCGGGGAGCTCCTACAATGAGCAGTTCTTC. Residues: CASSLGAGSSYNEQFF.

This clone was seen a few times. This chain links TRBV2 with TRBJ1-2; 9 bases line up with TRBD1. With 7 bases clipped from V and 8 bases from J, the junction kept 11 bases outside the gene matches. Germline V lookup: CDR1 SNHLY, CDR2 FYNNEI. The CDR3 is 14 amino acids. CDR3 sequence reads: CASMTGQGSRGYTF. In DNA, the CDR3 is TGTGCCAGCATGACCGGACAGGGGAGCAGGGGCTACACCTTC.

This chain uses TRBV6-2 or TRBV6-3 with TRBJ2-6, with TRBD1 matching 11 bases. Germline loops: CDR1 MNHEY, CDR2 SVGEGT. CDR3 length: 19 residues. The junction had 9 bases not matched to a gene; V was cut back by 5 bases and J by 0 bases. The CDR3 loop is CASSDPGTGGFSGANVLTF. The CDR3 DNA is TGTGCCAGCAGTGACCCCGGGACAGGGGGTTTCTCTGGGGCCAACGTCCTGACTTTC.

This clone rates as medium-sized. This rearrangement joins TRBV29-1 to TRBJ1-6; D unclear. The CDR3 is 13 amino acids. Germline V gene sequence: CDR1 SQVTM, CDR2 ANQGSEA. Trimming shortened V by 5 bases and J by 9 bases, and 14 bases separated the two germline ends. The CDR3 DNA is TGCAGCGTTCCCGGCCAAGAGGGTTCACCCCTCCACTTT. This encodes CSVPGQEGSPLHF.

V usage is TRBV11-1 and J usage is TRBJ2-7; no reliable D call. Trimming cost V 2 bases and J 2 bases, with 7 bases left between them. This CDR3 spans 13 amino acids. Looked up from germline, CDR1 is SGHAT and CDR2 is FQDESV (reference sequence). CDR3 residues: CASSLPNPYEQYF. CDR3 sequence (DNA): TGTGCCAGCAGCTTACCCAATCCCTACGAGCAGTACTTC.

V usage is TRBV5-6 and J usage is TRBJ1-1; TRBD1 might be the D (6 bases). Trimming pared 3 bases from V and 0 bases from J, leaving 15 bases between. The CDR3 has 16 amino acids. Germline V lookup: CDR1 SGHDT, CDR2 YYEEEE. The CDR3 DNA follows: TGTGCCAGCAGCTACCCACAGGGACATTTGAACACTGAAGCTTTCTTT. Translating it yields CASSYPQGHLNTEAFF.

This chain joins TRBV7-6 and TRBJ2-2, with 7 bases fitting TRBD1. The germline V gene encodes CDR1 SGHVS and CDR2 FNYEAQ. After removal of 6 bases from V and 0 bases from J, the junction contained 4 bases not matched to a gene. This CDR3 is 15 amino acids long. CDR3 coding DNA: TGTGCCAGCAGGATGACAGGGACGAACACCGGGGAGCTGTTTTTT. Encoded protein: CASRMTGTNTGELFF. The entire variable domain, with the rest obtained from reference TRBV7-6 and TRBJ2-2, is as follows: GAGVSQSPRYKVTKRGQDVALRCDPISGHVSLYWYRQALGQGPEFLTYFNYEAQQDKSGLPNDRFSAERPEGSISTLTIQRTEQRDSAMYRCASRMTGTNTGELFFGEGSRLTVL.

The chain has TRBV27 and TRBJ1-6; 7 nucleotides line up with TRBD1. J was trimmed by 9 bases and V by 4 bases; bases with no gene match: 12. Germline V CDR1 and CDR2: MNHEY, SMNVEV (reference sequence). CDR3 length: 16 amino acids. The CDR3 reads CASSWRGGLQASPLHF. The CDR3 nucleotides read TGTGCCAGCAGTTGGAGAGGGGGCCTTCAGGCTTCACCCCTCCACTTT.

The rearrangement links TRBV3-1 (or the pseudogene TRBV3-2) to TRBJ1-6, with 8 bases matching TRBD1. The germline V gene has CDR1 LGHDT and CDR2 YNNKEL (reference sequence). The ends lost 4 bases at V and 10 bases at J; junction bases unmatched: 9. CDR3 length: 15 residues. Here the CDR3 DNA reads TGTGCCAGCAGCCCGGACCAGGGGGCAGCATCACCCCTCCACTTT. Translating gives CASSPDQGAASPLHF.

Here the CDR3 DNA reads TGTGCCAGCACTATGAGGACAGGGGGCAATTCACCCCTCCACTTT. It translates to CASTMRTGGNSPLHF. This chain uses TRBV2 with TRBJ1-6; the match to TRBD1 covers 11 bases. V dropped 7 bases and J dropped 7; count of bases not matched to a gene: 6. Germline values: CDR1 SNHLY, CDR2 FYNNEI. The CDR3 contains 15 residues.

The rearrangement joins TRBV29-1 to TRBJ1-2; D gene uncertain. CDR1 is SQVTM, CDR2 ANQGSEA, per germline. The CDR3 is 13 amino acids. Trimming cost V 2 bases and J 6 bases, with 13 bases left between them. CDR3 nucleotides: TGCAGCGTTGAACTCTACTCCCGGGATGGCTACACCTTC. It is translated as CSVELYSRDGYTF.

This clone was detected once. The CDR3 DNA follows: TGTGCCAGTAGTGCCGACAGCGCGACTAATGAAAAACTGTTTTTT. Translation gives CASSADSATNEKLFF. The chain links TRBV19 to TRBJ1-4; D perhaps matches TRBD1 (5 bases). Germline lookup yields CDR1 LNHDA and CDR2 SQIVND (reference sequence). V was trimmed by 5 bases and J by 2 bases, leaving 12 bases between them. The CDR3 contains 15 residues. Variable domain in full (rest from reference TRBV19 and TRBJ1-4): DGGITQSPKYLFRKEGQNVTLSCEQNLNHDAMYWYRQDPGQGLRLIYYSQIVNDFQKGDIAEGYSVSREKKESFPLTVTSAQKNPTAFYLCASSADSATNEKLFFGSGTQLSVL.

V gene TRBV3-1 (or the pseudogene TRBV3-2) combines with J gene TRBJ2-1; 9 bases are shared with TRBD1. Germline trimming cut 6 bases from V and 6 bases from J; bases unmatched to any gene: 3. Per the germline V gene, CDR1 is LGHDT and CDR2 is YNNKEL (reference sequence). CDR3 length: 13 amino acids. In DNA, the CDR3 is TGTGCCAGCAGAGAGACAGGGGGCAATGAGCAGTTCTTC. Translated, it gives CASRETGGNEQFF.

This sequence joins TRBV6-1 and TRBJ1-1; a weak D match, TRBD1 (5 bases). Trimming pared 5 bases from V and 5 bases from J, leaving 15 bases between. CDR3 length equals 14 residues. The germline CDR1 and CDR2 sequences are MNHNS and SASEGT. CDR3 coding DNA: TGTGCCAGCAGTCCTCCAGGCCGGGGGACTGAAGCTTTCTTT. As protein: CASSPPGRGTEAFF.

The V and J genes are TRBV6-1 and TRBJ2-5; no reliable D call. The V and J ends lost 0 bases and 5 bases respectively, with 4 bases between them. The germline V gene encodes CDR1 MNHNS and CDR2 SASEGT. The CDR3 spans 12 residues. This chain's CDR3 is CASSEARETQYF. The CDR3, as DNA: TGTGCCAGCAGTGAAGCGAGGGAGACCCAGTACTTC.

The chain uses TRBV11-2 and TRBJ1-2, with TRBD1 matching over 9 bases. This CDR3 region has 15 residues. Germline V gene data show CDR1 as SGHAT and CDR2 as FQNNGV. V lost 0 bases, J lost 5 bases, and 4 bases stayed unmatched. The CDR3 loop is CASSLDGTGLYGYTF. DNA of the CDR3: TGTGCCAGCAGCTTAGATGGGACAGGGCTTTATGGCTACACCTTC.

This clone was seen only a few times. The CDR3 here is CASSGGGRGRVEGEAFF. CDR3 coding DNA: TGTGCCAGCAGCGGAGGGGGAAGAGGGAGGGTTGAGGGTGAAGCTTTCTTT. This chain connects TRBV21-1 to TRBJ1-1. TRBV21-1 is an annotated pseudogene. The CDR3 has 17 residues.